The 24 T cell receptor beta chains in this list originate from one sample, sequenced in a study of blood T cell repertoires in COVID-19. Assay used: immunoSEQ multiplex PCR; TCRdb lists only in-frame clones, some missing. Among 150,000 or so clones, roughly four fifths were seen once, and the ten largest hold around 10%. Source material: PBMCs or T cells enriched from blood (not recorded which). These receptors were collected from a man aged 45 to 65 who had recovered from COVID-19.

The V call is TRBV10-3, the J call TRBJ2-3, with D unclear. Germline loops: CDR1 ENHRY, CDR2 SYGVKD. V was clipped by 9 bases and J by 1 base, with 11 bases between them. The CDR3 consists of 13 residues. The CDR3 nucleotides are TGTGCCATACGACCAGAGGGCACAGATACGCAGTATTTT. This gives the protein CAIRPEGTDTQYF.

The chain joins TRBV2 to TRBJ1-5; the match to TRBD1 covers 9 bases. J lost 6 bases, V lost 7 bases, and 7 bases had no gene match. CDR1 and CDR2 from the germline V gene are SNHLY and FYNNEI. This CDR3 has 14 residues. CDR3: CASTPTGGFQPQHF. Here the CDR3 DNA reads TGTGCCAGCACCCCGACAGGGGGGTTTCAGCCCCAGCATTTT.

This clone was counted between two and nine times. The chain links TRBV7-8 to TRBJ1-1; D unresolved. Trimming stripped 3 bases from V and 1 base from J, with 9 bases between. CDR1 SGHVS and CDR2 FQNEAQ come from the germline V gene. CDR3 size: 14 residues. In DNA form, the CDR3 reads TGTGCCAGCAGCTTGGCGGAACCGAACACTGAAGCTTTCTTT. It encodes CASSLAEPNTEAFF.

V usage is TRBV6-6 and J usage is TRBJ1-2; tentatively, D is TRBD1 (6 bases). Germline lookup yields CDR1 MNHNY and CDR2 SVGAGI (reference sequence). CDR3 size: 18 residues. V was cut by 5 bases and J by 4 bases, with 26 bases left in between. In nucleotides, the CDR3 is TGTGCCAGCAGTCCTACCCTACTTTCCAAACAGGGCCGCTATGGCTACACCTTC. This sequence encodes CASSPTLLSKQGRYGYTF.

The rearrangement uses TRBV7-9 and TRBJ2-5, with D possibly TRBD2 on 6 matching bases. Between the trimmed V and J ends, which lost 3 bases and 9 bases, there was a span of 11 bases. The germline gives CDR1 SEHNR, CDR2 FQNEAQ (reference sequence). CDR3 length equals 12 residues. The CDR3, as DNA: TGTGCCAGCAGCTTGGACTATCGGGCCCAGTACTTC. Protein: CASSLDYRAQYF.

CDR3 sequence reads: CASSMPGQDTQYF. CDR3 nucleotide sequence: TGCGCCAGCAGCATGCCGGGACAGGATACGCAGTATTTT. The V call is TRBV5-1, the J call TRBJ2-3; 7 positions agree with TRBD1. Unmatched junction bases numbered 5, after V lost 4 bases and J lost 6 bases. The germline gives CDR1 SGHRS, CDR2 YFSETQ. This CDR3 contains 13 residues. The full variable domain, its missing parts supplied by reference TRBV5-1 and TRBJ2-3, is KAGVTQTPRYLIKTRGQQVTLSCSPISGHRSVSWYQQTPGQGLQFLFEYFSETQRNKGNFPGRFSGRQFSNSRSEMNVSTLELGDSALYLCASSMPGQDTQYFGPGTRLTVL.

For this clone: Other DNA sequences in the sample encode the same CDR3. CDR3 in DNA: TGTGCCAGCAGCCCACACGGGACAGAGAATTATGGCTACACCTTC. Its translation: CASSPHGTENYGYTF. V gene TRBV6-5 combines with J gene TRBJ1-2; TRBD1 agrees at 7 bases. The CDR3 sequence is 15 residues long. Looked up from germline, CDR1 is MNHEY and CDR2 is SVGAGI. The trim removed 6 bases at V and 5 bases at J, leaving 12 bases unmatched.

The chain is built from TRBV29-1 and TRBJ1-1; D unresolved. Trimming removed 6 bases at V and 4 bases at J, with 15 bases between. The CDR3 loop spans 13 amino acids. The germline gives CDR1 SQVTM, CDR2 ANQGSEA. The CDR3 DNA follows: TGCAGCGTCGCGACGGGTCTTGCCACTGAAGCTTTCTTT. Translated, it gives CSVATGLATEAFF.

This clone was detected only once. V is TRBV7-2 and J is TRBJ2-7; the match to TRBD1 covers 8 bases. The ends lost 5 bases at V and 2 bases at J; junction bases unmatched: 8. The V gene's germline CDR1 is SGHTA and CDR2 FQGNSA. This CDR3 is 15 amino acids long. This chain's CDR3 is CASSTRDRTAYEQYF. The CDR3 region has the DNA TGTGCCAGCAGCACCCGGGACAGGACCGCCTACGAGCAGTACTTC.

This clone has more than one count but fewer than ten. This CDR3 is CASSDQGGWTNTEAFF. The CDR3 DNA sequence: TGTGCCAGCAGTGACCAGGGAGGGTGGACGAACACTGAAGCTTTCTTT. The chain joins TRBV6-2 or TRBV6-3 to TRBJ1-1; D is perhaps TRBD1 (5 bases). Looked up from germline, CDR1 is MNHEY and CDR2 is SVGEGT. With 5 bases removed from V and 1 base from J, the gap between germline ends came to 17 bases. The CDR3 has 16 residues.

This clone has a single count. J is TRBJ1-4 and V is TRBV7-9; possibly TRBD1 for D (5 bases). V was pared by 5 bases and J by 4 bases, with 14 bases between. Germline values: CDR1 SEHNR, CDR2 FQNEAQ (reference sequence). The CDR3 contains 15 residues. The CDR3 DNA sequence: TGTGCCAGCAGCCAGAGTCAGGGTTTTAATGAAAAACTGTTTTTT. Its translation: CASSQSQGFNEKLFF.

CDR3 amino acids: CASSLSREKLFF. For the CDR3, the DNA is TGTGCCAGCAGTTTAAGCAGGGAAAAACTGTTTTTT. This chain joins TRBV28 and TRBJ1-4; D gene uncertain. Trimming pared 2 bases from V and 8 bases from J, leaving 6 bases between. CDR3 length equals 12 residues. Per the germline V gene, CDR1 is MDHEN and CDR2 is SYDVKM.

This clone has just a few counts. The CDR3 is CASSQEMAGGQPQHF. CDR3 coding DNA: TGTGCCAGCAGCCAAGAAATGGCGGGGGGTCAGCCCCAGCATTTT. This chain links TRBV4-2 with TRBJ1-5; the D gene is possibly TRBD1 (5 bases). CDR1 is LGHNA and CDR2 is YNFKEQ in the germline V gene. V gave up 0 bases and J gave up 6 bases, with 12 bases separating them. This CDR3 is built from 15 residues.

The chain recombines TRBV7-2 with TRBJ2-2; D gene uncertain. The V and J ends lost 1 base and 6 bases respectively, with 6 bases between them. CDR3 size: 13 residues. Per the germline V gene, CDR1 is SGHTA and CDR2 is FQGNSA. Here the CDR3 DNA reads TGTGCCAGCAGCTTAGTATATTCCGGGGAGCTGTTTTTT. Encoded protein: CASSLVYSGELFF.

The rearrangement joins TRBV6-5 to TRBJ1-5; 7 nucleotides line up with TRBD1. Germline V CDR1 and CDR2: MNHEY, SVGAGI. The CDR3 sequence is 13 residues long. Trimming cost V 6 bases and J 7 bases; bases outside gene matches: 6. The CDR3 loop is CASRHDREQPQHF. The CDR3 DNA sequence: TGTGCCAGCAGACACGACAGGGAACAGCCCCAGCATTTT.

The chain recombines TRBV27 with TRBJ1-1; 8 bases align to TRBD1. The CDR3 sequence is 13 residues long. V trimming: 6 bases; J trimming: 5 bases; junction bases outside the gene matches: 5. Germline CDR1 reads MNHEY; CDR2 reads SMNVEV (reference sequence). The CDR3 region has the DNA TGTGCCAGCAGCTCCGGACAGGGAACTGAAGCTTTCTTT. Translating gives CASSSGQGTEAFF.

This clone was detected only once. V gene TRBV6-5 combines with J gene TRBJ2-2; possibly TRBD1 for D (6 bases). The germline V and J ends were trimmed by 5 bases and 5 bases, with 12 bases remaining between them. CDR1 is MNHEY, CDR2 SVGAGI, per germline. CDR3 length: 14 amino acids. CDR3 amino acids: CASSLIRGTGELFF. Here the CDR3 DNA reads TGTGCCAGCAGTCTCATCAGGGGTACCGGGGAGCTGTTTTTT.

The V and J genes are TRBV7-9 and TRBJ1-1; D is unresolved. The CDR3 covers 14 residues. Germline V CDR1 and CDR2: SEHNR, FQNEAQ (reference sequence). Trimming removed 5 bases at V and 1 base at J, with 11 bases between. Here the CDR3 DNA reads TGTGCCAGCAGCCCAAGACAAACGAACACTGAAGCTTTCTTT. This codes for CASSPRQTNTEAFF.

This chain uses TRBV4-3 with TRBJ2-2, with 7 bases lining up with TRBD2. V shed 1 base and J 5 bases; nucleotides not matched to a gene: 4. The germline gives CDR1 LGHNA, CDR2 YSLEER. The CDR3 length is 15 residues. The CDR3 spells CASSQAGRETGELFF. CDR3 bases: TGCGCCAGCAGCCAAGCAGGGAGGGAAACCGGGGAGCTGTTTTTT.

The V gene is TRBV28, the J gene TRBJ2-7, with D perhaps matching TRBD1 (5 bases). The length of the CDR3 is 12 residues. V was cut by 6 bases and J by 5 bases, with 11 bases left in between. Germline V gives CDR1 MDHEN, CDR2 SYDVKM. The CDR3 bases are TGTGCCAGCAGGTCAGGGATCCACGAGCAGTACTTC. It codes for CASRSGIHEQYF.

V and J are TRBV10-3 and TRBJ1-5; TRBD1 aligns across 8 bases. CDR3 length equals 13 residues. Losses at the gene ends were 10 bases for V and 5 bases for J; bases not matched to a gene: 7. Germline V gives CDR1 ENHRY, CDR2 SYGVKD. In nucleotides, the CDR3 is TGTGCCACCAATACAGGGGGGGATCAGCCCCAGCATTTT. This codes for CATNTGGDQPQHF.

The gene calls are TRBV9 and TRBJ2-1; D is ambiguous. Per the germline V gene, CDR1 is SGDLS and CDR2 is YYNGEE. The CDR3 is 11 residues long. Between the trimmed V and J ends, which lost 3 bases and 9 bases, there was a span of 7 bases. For the CDR3, the DNA is TGTGCCAGCAGCGCCCCGGGTGAGCAGTTCTTC. Residues: CASSAPGEQFF. Full variable domain (remainder filled in from reference TRBV9 and TRBJ2-1): DSGVTQTPKHLITATGQRVTLRCSPRSGDLSVYWYQQSLDQGLQFLIQYYNGEERAKGNILERFSAQQFPDLHSELNLSSLELGDSALYFCASSAPGEQFFGPGTRLTVL.

This rearrangement joins TRBV5-1 to TRBJ2-5; D not certain. The CDR3 has 15 residues. The V gene's germline CDR1 is SGHRS and CDR2 YFSETQ. Trimming shortened V by 0 bases and J by 1 base, and 10 bases separated the two germline ends. CDR3 protein: CASSLGSVSQETQYF. The CDR3 nucleotides read TGCGCCAGCAGCTTGGGGTCTGTGAGCCAAGAGACCCAGTACTTC.

V is TRBV7-2 and J is TRBJ2-1, with D possibly matching TRBD2 (6 bases). This CDR3 contains 15 residues. Per the germline V gene, CDR1 is SGHTA and CDR2 is FQGNSA. V lost 0 bases and J 5 bases, leaving 11 bases between the germline ends. The CDR3 DNA is TGTGCCAGCAGCTTAGCCAGCGGGCGAAACAATGAGCAGTTCTTC. Amino acids: CASSLASGRNNEQFF.